This T cell receptor beta chain is drawn from a study of sequential checkpoint blockade in melanoma. For the study at large: After both sequences, patients received maintenance nivolumab.

Indicated treatment: randomized to nivolumab then ipilimumab (arm A) or the reverse (arm B). None of the patients previously received DNA-damaging chemotherapy. The CDR3 sequence is 13 residues long. V was pared by 1 base and J by 3 bases, with 7 bases between. Germline values: CDR1 LGHNA, CDR2 YSLEER. Measured with immunoSEQ multiplex PCR; TCRdb has only the in-frame clones, and not every one. Seen here are 19,000 or so clones, more than 60% observed once, and the top ten hold approximately 20%. Sample: CD8+ T cells sorted from blood (inferred from file names), taken from a patient given nivolumab and ipilimumab in sequence. The J gene is TRBJ2-7, the V gene TRBV4-3; D call uncertain. The receptor's source is a human donor with melanoma. CDR3 coding DNA: TGCGCCAGCAGCCAAGGGCCCCTCTACGAGCAGTACTTC. Translated, it gives CASSQGPLYEQYF.